This entry describes one TCR beta chain. Its target is not known. 13 Jbeta primers and 60 Vbeta primers were used for the PCR. Sequencing was performed with immunoSEQ multiplex PCR; in TCRdb, only in-frame clones are kept and a portion is missing. The data hold 130,000 to 150,000 clones, with about 70% observed a single time. Germline V gene lookup returns CDR1 SGHRS and CDR2 YFSETQ. V was shortened by 3 bases and J by 5 bases, with 17 bases between the two germline ends. This CDR3 contains 15 residues. This record comes from a study of cytomegalovirus exposure and HLA in healthy donors. For the study at large: Previous work identified roughly 110 million unique TCR beta sequences from 150 million to 200 million T cells. Study outcomes and limitations: CMV serostatus stood as the only immune exposure information on hand. Indistinguishable V segments, including TRBV6-2 and TRBV6-3, were excluded.

The rearrangement joins TRBV5-1 to TRBJ1-2, with D perhaps matching TRBD1 (6 bases). The origin of this receptor is a man in his 60s in good health and CMV-seronegative. Sequenced material: PBMCs. CDR3 residues: CASSSGQIGGYGYTF. CDR3 nucleotides: TGCGCCAGCAGCTCAGGACAGATAGGTGGATATGGCTACACCTTC.